Below, 7 T cell receptor beta chains from the same sample are listed, as sequenced in a study of T cell responses to AZD1222 COVID-19 vaccine. Method: immunoSEQ multiplex PCR; TCRdb's copy keeps in-frame clones and lacks some. This repertoire shows some 8,000 clones, roughly 90% found once; its top ten account for 6.5% to 9%. The sequenced sample was peripheral blood, obtained 28 days after the second AZD1222 dose. These receptors all come from an adult who received the AZD1222 COVID-19 vaccine.

The CDR3 protein is CASSSRSNQPQHF. Written as DNA, the CDR3 is TGTGCCAGTAGTTCCCGGAGCAATCAGCCCCAGCATTTT. The V gene is TRBV19, the J gene TRBJ1-5; no clear D. This CDR3 is 13 amino acids long. Trimming stripped 5 bases from V and 1 base from J, with 6 bases between. The V gene's germline CDR1 is LNHDA and CDR2 SQIVND (reference sequence).

J is TRBJ2-2 and V is TRBV3-1 (or the pseudogene TRBV3-2); 10 nucleotides match TRBD2. After removal of 2 bases from V and 4 bases from J, the junction contained 19 bases not matched to a gene. The CDR3 length is 21 residues. Germline loops: CDR1 LGHDT, CDR2 YNNKEL (reference sequence). As DNA, the CDR3 is TGTGCCAGCAGCCAATTTGCAAAGGCTAGCGGGAGTGGTAGGAGCACCGGGGAGCTGTTTTTT. This sequence encodes CASSQFAKASGSGRSTGELFF.

The chain links TRBV7-9 to TRBJ1-5; the D is unclear. The V gene's germline CDR1 is SEHNR and CDR2 FQNEAQ (reference sequence). The V gene lost 0 bases and the J gene lost 4 bases, with 10 bases spanning the gap. The CDR3 loop spans 15 amino acids. The CDR3 reads CASSLAGPGNQPQHF. In DNA, the CDR3 is TGTGCCAGCAGCTTAGCTGGGCCTGGGAATCAGCCCCAGCATTTT.

The chain uses TRBV21-1 and TRBJ1-5. TRBV21-1 is marked as a pseudogene. This CDR3 has 16 residues. The CDR3 protein is CASSKVGQGDGQPQHF. The CDR3 DNA is TGTGCCAGCAGCAAAGTTGGGCAGGGAGATGGGCAGCCCCAGCATTTT.

The rearrangement uses TRBV5-4 and TRBJ2-7, with D perhaps matching TRBD2 (5 bases). Between the trimmed V and J ends, which lost 2 bases and 7 bases, there was a span of 10 bases. The germline V gene has CDR1 SGHNT and CDR2 YYREEE (reference sequence). CDR3 length: 12 residues. Written as DNA, the CDR3 is TGTGCCAGCAGCTTCCGGGATCGGGAGCAGTACTTC. Residues: CASSFRDREQYF. Complete variable domain (other parts from reference TRBV5-4 and TRBJ2-7): ETGVTQSPTHLIKTRGQQVTLRCSSQSGHNTVSWYQQALGQGPQFIFQYYREEENGRGNFPPRFSGLQFPNYSSELNVNALELDDSALYLCASSFRDREQYFGPGTRLTVT.

The V call is TRBV7-2, the J call TRBJ2-3, with 12 bases identical to TRBD2. This CDR3 region has 15 residues. The V gene's germline CDR1 is SGHTA and CDR2 FQGNSA. V dropped 5 bases and J dropped 5; count of bases not matched to a gene: 5. The DNA of the CDR3 is TGTGCCAGCAGCCCGCCGGGACTAGCGGGAGATACGCAGTATTTT. Protein sequence: CASSPPGLAGDTQYF.

The chain uses TRBV27 and TRBJ2-7, with 11 bases fitting TRBD2. Per the germline V gene, CDR1 is MNHEY and CDR2 is SMNVEV (reference sequence). After removal of 2 bases from V and 3 bases from J, the junction contained 3 bases not matched to a gene. This CDR3 spans 15 amino acids. CDR3 coding DNA: TGTGCCAGCAGTTTAACTAGCGGGAGCTTCTACGAGCAGTACTTC. This translates into CASSLTSGSFYEQYF.